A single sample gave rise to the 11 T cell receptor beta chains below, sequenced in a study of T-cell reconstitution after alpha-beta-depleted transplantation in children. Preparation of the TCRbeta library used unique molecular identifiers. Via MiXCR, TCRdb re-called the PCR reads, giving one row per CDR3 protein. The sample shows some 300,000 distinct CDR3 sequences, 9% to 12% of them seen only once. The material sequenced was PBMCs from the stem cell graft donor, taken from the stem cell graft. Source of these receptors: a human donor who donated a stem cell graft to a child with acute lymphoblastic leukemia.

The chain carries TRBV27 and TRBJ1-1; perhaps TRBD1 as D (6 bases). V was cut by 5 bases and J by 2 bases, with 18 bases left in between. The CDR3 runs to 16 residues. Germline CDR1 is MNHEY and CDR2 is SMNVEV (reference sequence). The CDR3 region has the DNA TGTGCCAGCAGTCCCCCGGGGCAGGGGTTAAACACTGAAGCTTTCTTT. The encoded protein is CASSPPGQGLNTEAFF.

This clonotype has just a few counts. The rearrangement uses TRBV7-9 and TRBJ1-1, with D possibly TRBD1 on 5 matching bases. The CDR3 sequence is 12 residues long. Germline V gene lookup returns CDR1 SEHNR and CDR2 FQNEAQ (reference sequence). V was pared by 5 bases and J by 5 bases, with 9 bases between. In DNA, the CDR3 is TGTGCCAGCAGCCATAGGGGTACTGAAGCTTTCTTT. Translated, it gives CASSHRGTEAFF.

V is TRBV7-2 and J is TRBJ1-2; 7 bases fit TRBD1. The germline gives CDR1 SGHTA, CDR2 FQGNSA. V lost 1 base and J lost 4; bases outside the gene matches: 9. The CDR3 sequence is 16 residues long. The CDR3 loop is CASSLGWDRSRYGYTF. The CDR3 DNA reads TGTGCCAGCAGCTTAGGATGGGACAGAAGTCGCTATGGCTACACCTTC. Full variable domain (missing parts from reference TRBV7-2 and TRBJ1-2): GAGVSQSPSNKVTEKGKDVELRCDPISGHTALYWYRQSLGQGLEFLIYFQGNSAPDKSGLPSDRFSAERTGGSVSTLTIQRTQQEDSAVYLCASSLGWDRSRYGYTFGSGTRLTVV.

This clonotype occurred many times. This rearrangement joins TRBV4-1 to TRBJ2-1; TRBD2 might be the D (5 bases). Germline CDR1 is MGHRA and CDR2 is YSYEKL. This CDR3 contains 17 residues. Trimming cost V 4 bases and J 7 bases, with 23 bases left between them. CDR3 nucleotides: TGCGCCAGCAGCCCTCAACCCGGACTCCTGCTGGGAAATGAGCAGTTCTTC. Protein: CASSPQPGLLLGNEQFF.

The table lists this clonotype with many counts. CDR3 in DNA: TGCGCCAGCAGCCAAGAAACGTACAATGAGCAGTTCTTC. As protein: CASSQETYNEQFF. This chain links TRBV4-3 with TRBJ2-1; D gene ambiguous. CDR1 and CDR2 from the germline V gene are LGHNA and YSLEER. CDR3 length: 13 residues. V was trimmed by 0 bases and J by 4 bases, leaving 4 bases between them.

CDR3 region: CASSESSRWQGAHEQYF. The CDR3 DNA is TGCGCCAGCAGTGAGTCCAGCCGTTGGCAGGGGGCCCACGAGCAGTACTTC. V gene TRBV10-2 combines with J gene TRBJ2-7; 8 bases are shared with TRBD1. Losses at the gene ends were 0 bases for V and 5 bases for J; bases not matched to a gene: 12. This CDR3 has 17 amino acids. Germline V gene data show CDR1 as WSHSY and CDR2 as SAAADI.

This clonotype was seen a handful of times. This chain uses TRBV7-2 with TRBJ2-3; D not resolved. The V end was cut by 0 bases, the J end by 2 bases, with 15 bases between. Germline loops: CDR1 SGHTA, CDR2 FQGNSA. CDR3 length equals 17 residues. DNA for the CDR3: TGTGCCAGCAGCTTAGCGACGCTAGATTACCCCACAGATACGCAGTATTTT. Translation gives CASSLATLDYPTDTQYF. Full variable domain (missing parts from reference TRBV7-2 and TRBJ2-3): GAGVSQSPSNKVTEKGKDVELRCDPISGHTALYWYRQSLGQGLEFLIYFQGNSAPDKSGLPSDRFSAERTGGSVSTLTIQRTQQEDSAVYLCASSLATLDYPTDTQYFGPGTRLTVL.

Here the CDR3 reads CASIGTSGSKSTDTQYF. DNA of the CDR3: TGTGCCAGCATTGGGACTAGCGGGAGCAAGAGCACAGATACGCAGTATTTT. The V and J genes are TRBV27 and TRBJ2-3; 14 bases map to TRBD2. CDR3 length equals 17 residues. Germline V lookup: CDR1 MNHEY, CDR2 SMNVEV (reference sequence). J gave up 0 bases and V 7 bases, and 6 bases lay outside the gene matches.

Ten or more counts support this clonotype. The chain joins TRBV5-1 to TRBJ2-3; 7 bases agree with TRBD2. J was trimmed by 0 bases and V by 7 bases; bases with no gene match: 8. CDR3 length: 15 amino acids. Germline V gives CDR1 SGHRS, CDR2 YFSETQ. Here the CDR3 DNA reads TGCGCCAGCTCCTCGCTAGCGGCCAGCACAGATACGCAGTATTTT. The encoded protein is CASSSLAASTDTQYF. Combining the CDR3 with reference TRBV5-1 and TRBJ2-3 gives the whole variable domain KAGVTQTPRYLIKTRGQQVTLSCSPISGHRSVSWYQQTPGQGLQFLFEYFSETQRNKGNFPGRFSGRQFSNSRSEMNVSTLELGDSALYLCASSSLAASTDTQYFGPGTRLTVL.

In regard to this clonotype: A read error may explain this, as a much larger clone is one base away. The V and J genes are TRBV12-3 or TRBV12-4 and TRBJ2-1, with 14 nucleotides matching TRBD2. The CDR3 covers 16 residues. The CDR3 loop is CTSSLVGLAGVVEQFF. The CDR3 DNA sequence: TGTACCAGCAGTTTAGTGGGACTAGCGGGAGTGGTTGAGCAGTTCTTC.

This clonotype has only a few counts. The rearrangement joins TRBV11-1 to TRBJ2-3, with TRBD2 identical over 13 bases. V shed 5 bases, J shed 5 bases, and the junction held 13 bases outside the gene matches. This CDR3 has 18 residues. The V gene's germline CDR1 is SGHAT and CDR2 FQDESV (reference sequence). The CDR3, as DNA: TGTGCCAGCAGCCCCGGGACTAGCGGGGAGCAAGCAAAAGATACGCAGTATTTT. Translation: CASSPGTSGEQAKDTQYF.